This T cell receptor beta chain came from a study of cytomegalovirus exposure and HLA in healthy donors. The protocol was immunoSEQ multiplex PCR, while the TCRdb copy is restricted to in-frame clones and leaves out a portion. The sample has hundreds of thousands of clones, roughly 90% seen once. From germline, CDR1 is MNHEY and CDR2 SVGAGI. V lost 1 base, J lost 4 bases, and 8 bases lay in between. The CDR3 runs 14 residues. The chain is built from TRBV6-5 and TRBJ1-5, with D hard to call. The sequence was obtained from a woman under 30 in good health and CMV-seronegative. The sequencing sample was made of PBMCs. The CDR3 loop reads CASSYFDTNQPQHF. CDR3 bases: TGTGCCAGCAGTTACTTTGACACAAATCAGCCCCAGCATTTT.